The clone carrying this T cell receptor beta chain came up once. Its antigen is not known. These data belong to a study of STAT5B mutations in CD4+ large granular lymphocyte leukemia. Clones were sequenced by immunoSEQ multiplex PCR, and TCRdb holds only the in-frame ones, with some missing. The table shows about 40,000 clones, with about four fifths occurring only once. Whole-study results and caveats: Top patient clones used TRBV06 genes more often: 8/27 versus 2/35 in controls.

V was pared by 6 bases and J by 1 base, with 9 bases between. This CDR3 spans 13 amino acids. Germline-derived CDR1 and CDR2 are MNHNS and SASEGT. This clonotype was obtained from a human donor in good health. The rearrangement links TRBV6-1 to TRBJ1-1; D is unresolved. Sequences were obtained from CD4+ T cells from blood buffy coats. CDR3 sequence: CASRTGTNTEAFF. CDR3 coding DNA: TGTGCCAGCAGGACGGGTACGAACACTGAAGCTTTCTTT.